What follows are 14 T cell receptor beta chains derived from one specimen sequenced in a study of cytomegalovirus exposure and HLA in healthy donors. The primer mix had 60 Vbeta and 13 Jbeta primers. Profiling relied on immunoSEQ multiplex PCR, and the TCRdb table lists in-frame clones only, not all of them. The sample includes 140,000 to 150,000 clones, roughly 82% of them seen just once. The sequenced sample consisted of PBMCs. These receptors all come from a young man in good health and CMV-seronegative.

The chain carries TRBV7-8 and TRBJ2-1, with 12 bases matching TRBD1. The V gene end was trimmed by 0 bases and the J gene end by 4 bases; junction bases not matched to a gene: 13. CDR1 SGHVS and CDR2 FQNEAQ come from the germline V gene. CDR3 size: 20 residues. In DNA form, the CDR3 reads TGTGCCAGCAGCTTAGCGGGGGTGCGGGACAGGGGGCTTAGGTACAATGAGCAGTTCTTC. This translates into CASSLAGVRDRGLRYNEQFF. The full variable domain, with the rest looked up from reference TRBV7-8 and TRBJ2-1, is GAGVSQSPRYKVAKRGQDVALRCDPISGHVSLFWYQQALGQGPEFLTYFQNEAQLDKSGLPSDRFFAERPEGSVSTLKIQRTQQEDSAVYLCASSLAGVRDRGLRYNEQFFGPGTRLTVL.

The chain is built from TRBV27 and TRBJ1-3, with a possible D match to TRBD1 (5 bases). Trimming took off 6 bases at V and 0 bases at J, with 9 bases between the two ends. Germline V gene sequence: CDR1 MNHEY, CDR2 SMNVEV (reference sequence). This CDR3 has 14 residues. CDR3 sequence reads: CASSQTVSGNTIYF. For the CDR3, the DNA is TGTGCCAGCAGCCAGACAGTCTCTGGAAACACCATATATTTT.

The chain couples TRBV4-1 to TRBJ2-5; a possible D gene is TRBD2 (6 bases). The CDR3 loop spans 17 amino acids. Germline CDR1 MGHRA, CDR2 YSYEKL. The germline V and J ends were trimmed by 0 bases and 1 base, with 15 bases remaining between them. Written as DNA, the CDR3 is TGCGCCAGCAGCCAAGATCAGTTAGCGGCCACCCAAGAGACCCAGTACTTC. The encoded protein is CASSQDQLAATQETQYF.

This clone was counted between two and nine times. The rearrangement joins TRBV30 to TRBJ1-4; D not resolved. The CDR3 extends over 16 amino acids. Trimming removed 0 bases at V and 4 bases at J, with 15 bases between. Germline V gene sequence: CDR1 GTSNPN, CDR2 SVGIG (reference sequence). In nucleotides, the CDR3 is TGTGCCTGGAGTGTACGGTCAGCAGGCCTTAATGAAAAACTGTTTTTT. It translates to CAWSVRSAGLNEKLFF.

The J gene is TRBJ1-2, the V gene TRBV27; D is possibly TRBD1 (6 bases). The germline gives CDR1 MNHEY, CDR2 SMNVEV (reference sequence). V lost 6 bases, J lost 4 bases, and 15 bases lay in between. This CDR3 spans 14 amino acids. CDR3 amino acids: CASRAQGNSYGYTF. The CDR3 region has the DNA TGTGCCAGCAGGGCTCAGGGGAACTCCTATGGCTACACCTTC.

J is TRBJ2-7 and V is TRBV27; 7 bases are a match to TRBD1. Germline V gene sequence: CDR1 MNHEY, CDR2 SMNVEV (reference sequence). The V and J ends lost 0 bases and 2 bases, in that order; junction bases with no gene match: 10. The CDR3 is made up of 17 amino acids. The CDR3 region has the DNA TGTGCCAGCAGTTTATCGGTAAGGGACAGATTCCCCTACGAGCAGTACTTC. It translates to CASSLSVRDRFPYEQYF.

The chain is built from TRBV2 and TRBJ2-7, with TRBD1 matching 10 bases. V lost 8 bases, J lost 4 bases, and 11 bases stayed unmatched. There are 15 residues in the CDR3. Looked up from germline, CDR1 is SNHLY and CDR2 is FYNNEI. CDR3 DNA sequence: TGTGCCAGCGTAGCCTCCGGGACAGGGGTGTACGAGCAGTACTTC. Amino acid sequence: CASVASGTGVYEQYF.

The rearrangement joins TRBV6-1 to TRBJ1-6; D unclear. The CDR3 has 13 amino acids. CDR1 and CDR2 from the germline V gene are MNHNS and SASEGT. V lost 8 bases and J lost 7, with 12 bases in between. For the CDR3, the DNA is TGTGCCAGCTATAATTTCGGGAATTCACCCCTCCACTTT. Translated: CASYNFGNSPLHF.

This clone was counted only a few times. The chain employs TRBV7-8 and TRBJ2-1; 15 nucleotides line up with TRBD2. The CDR3 length is 21 residues. Losses at the gene ends were 3 bases for V and 0 bases for J; bases not matched to a gene: 12. Germline CDR1 reads SGHVS; CDR2 reads FQNEAQ. In nucleotides, the CDR3 is TGTGCCAGCAGCTTTCCCGGGGGACTAGCGGGGGGTAAGAGCTCCTACAATGAGCAGTTCTTC. This codes for CASSFPGGLAGGKSSYNEQFF.

The rearrangement joins TRBV27 to TRBJ2-7; a possible D gene is TRBD1 (6 bases). Germline CDR1 is MNHEY and CDR2 is SMNVEV (reference sequence). Trimming stripped 3 bases from V and 5 bases from J, with 17 bases between. CDR3 size: 15 residues. The CDR3 region is CASSFTGWDTHEQYF. The CDR3 region has the DNA TGTGCCAGCAGTTTCACAGGCTGGGACACTCACGAGCAGTACTTC.

J is TRBJ1-4 and V is TRBV19, with no clear D. Germline loops: CDR1 LNHDA, CDR2 SQIVND (reference sequence). V shed 3 bases and J shed 7 bases, with 9 bases lying between them. The CDR3 spans 13 residues. CDR3: CASSIRESEKLFF. CDR3 in DNA: TGTGCCAGTAGTATTCGGGAAAGTGAAAAACTGTTTTTT. The full variable domain, in which reference TRBV19 and TRBJ1-4 provide the parts outside the CDR3, is DGGITQSPKYLFRKEGQNVTLSCEQNLNHDAMYWYRQDPGQGLRLIYYSQIVNDFQKGDIAEGYSVSREKKESFPLTVTSAQKNPTAFYLCASSIRESEKLFFGSGTQLSVL.

The chain combines TRBV6-4 with TRBJ1-1; D gene uncertain. This CDR3 has 11 amino acids. In germline, CDR1 is MRHNA, CDR2 SNTAGT. V lost 8 bases and J lost 7, with 11 bases in between. The CDR3 protein is CASAHSGEAFF. The DNA for the CDR3 is TGTGCCAGCGCCCACAGCGGTGAAGCTTTCTTT.

The chain carries TRBV29-1 and TRBJ2-5; D possibly corresponds to TRBD2 (5 bases). V was clipped by 2 bases and J by 9 bases, with 19 bases between them. Germline V gene sequence: CDR1 SQVTM, CDR2 ANQGSEA. This CDR3 has 14 amino acids. For the CDR3, the DNA is TGCAGCGTTGAAAATGCGGAGTGGAGGAGCCCCCAGTACTTC. This sequence encodes CSVENAEWRSPQYF.

This clone occurred once. Mismatch with germline at one junction end may stem from a read error. The V call is TRBV4-2, the J call TRBJ2-3; 7 nucleotides match TRBD1. CDR3 size: 14 residues. Per the germline V gene, CDR1 is LGHNA and CDR2 is YNFKEQ. The CDR3 nucleotides are TGTGCCAGCAGCCAACCCGGGCGGACAGGTACGCAGTATTTT. It translates to CASSQPGRTGTQYF.